Below are 27 T cell receptor beta chains sequenced from a single sample in a study of low-dose radiotherapy and immunotherapy resistance in tumors. First-strand cDNA used TRAV- and TRBV-specific primers, covering alpha and beta chains. The PCR that amplified TCRs ran for 20 to 25 cycles, relying on a constant-region primer and a V-primer adapter. One entry per CDR3 protein, called by TCRdb with MiXCR from the reads. Here the sample spans some 88,000 distinct CDR3 sequences, just under 9.5% being singletons. Time point denoted: before trial treatment. The material sequenced was PBMCs, taken before treatment. These receptors were obtained from a male donor with prostate cancer.

The table lists this clonotype with many counts. This sequence joins TRBV28 and TRBJ2-7; D unclear. The CDR3 length is 13 residues. V was cut by 4 bases and J by 2 bases, with 9 bases left in between. Germline CDR1 and CDR2: MDHEN and SYDVKM. CDR3 sequence: CASSSSSPYEQYF. The CDR3, as DNA: TGTGCCAGCAGTTCTAGTTCACCCTACGAGCAGTACTTC. Variable domain in full (rest from reference TRBV28 and TRBJ2-7): DVKVTQSSRYLVKRTGEKVFLECVQDMDHENMFWYRQDPGLGLRLIYFSYDVKMKEKGDIPEGYSVSREKKERFSLILESASTNQTSMYLCASSSSSPYEQYFGPGTRLTVT.

Ten or more counts support this clonotype. V usage is TRBV30 and J usage is TRBJ2-2; D not resolved. This CDR3 spans 13 amino acids. Deletions cut 8 bases from V and 1 base from J, with 11 bases between. The germline V gene encodes CDR1 GTSNPN and CDR2 SVGIG (reference sequence). CDR3 in DNA: TGTGCCCGGAACCCAGGGAACACCGGGGAGCTGTTTTTT. Translating it yields CARNPGNTGELFF.

This clonotype appeared many times. For the CDR3, the DNA is TGCAGCGTTGGTCTCTTCGGTGCGTACGAGCAGTACTTC. Amino acid sequence: CSVGLFGAYEQYF. V is TRBV29-1 and J is TRBJ2-7; D is ambiguous. CDR3 length: 13 residues. The germline gives CDR1 SQVTM, CDR2 ANQGSEA. The V end lost 4 bases, the J end lost 4 bases, and 14 bases lay between the germline ends.

In this sample, this clonotype turned up a few times. This CDR3 is CSVSYSTGKADTQYF. The CDR3 nucleotides read TGCAGCGTTTCCTACTCGACAGGGAAAGCAGATACGCAGTATTTT. The genes are TRBV29-1 and TRBJ2-3; 7 bases line up with TRBD1. J lost 4 bases, V lost 5 bases, and 12 bases had no gene match. The CDR3 length is 15 residues. Germline lookup yields CDR1 SQVTM and CDR2 ANQGSEA.

This clonotype appeared many times. This chain links TRBV28 with TRBJ1-2; 7 bases line up with TRBD1. V trimming: 1 base; J trimming: 2 bases; junction bases outside the gene matches: 4. CDR3 size: 15 residues. Germline CDR1 MDHEN, CDR2 SYDVKM. The DNA for the CDR3 is TGTGCCAGCAGTTTATACCAGGGGGAGAACTATGGCTACACCTTC. Its protein is CASSLYQGENYGYTF.

This clonotype was counted at least ten times. The V call is TRBV7-2, the J call TRBJ1-1, with D unclear. The germline V and J ends were trimmed by 2 bases and 1 base, with 14 bases remaining between them. Germline V gene data show CDR1 as SGHTA and CDR2 as FQGNSA. This CDR3 has 16 amino acids. For the CDR3, the DNA is TGTGCCAGCAGCTTACTATCCGCGGGTTGGAACACTGAAGCTTTCTTT. It yields the protein CASSLLSAGWNTEAFF.

This clonotype was recorded many times. This chain's CDR3 is CATSRDGQFRGYTF. In DNA, the CDR3 is TGTGCCACCAGCAGAGATGGACAGTTTCGTGGCTACACCTTC. J is TRBJ1-2 and V is TRBV15; tentative D call: TRBD1 (6 bases). The germline V and J ends were trimmed by 0 bases and 7 bases, with 12 bases remaining between them. CDR3 length equals 14 residues. The germline V gene has CDR1 LNHNV and CDR2 YYDKDF (reference sequence). The full variable domain, its missing parts supplied by reference TRBV15 and TRBJ1-2, is DAMVIQNPRYQVTQFGKPVTLSCSQTLNHNVMYWYQQKSSQAPKLLFHYYDKDFNNEADTPDNFQSRRPNTSFCFLDIRSPGLGDTAMYLCATSRDGQFRGYTFGSGTRLTVV.

This clonotype was found many times. The V call is TRBV7-2, the J call TRBJ2-2; D unresolved. Deletions cut 3 bases from V and 5 bases from J, with 13 bases between. This CDR3 spans 15 amino acids. The germline V gene has CDR1 SGHTA and CDR2 FQGNSA. DNA of the CDR3: TGTGCCAGCAGCTTGAGTTTTTTAGTGACCGGGGAGCTGTTTTTT. It translates to CASSLSFLVTGELFF.

Ten or more counts support this clonotype. V gene TRBV7-2 combines with J gene TRBJ2-2, with 9 bases fitting TRBD1. The CDR3 extends over 17 amino acids. V shed 4 bases, J shed 4 bases, and the junction held 10 bases outside the gene matches. CDR1 is SGHTA, CDR2 FQGNSA, per germline. The CDR3 sequence is CASSSLQGAQTTGELFF. The CDR3 nucleotides are TGTGCCAGCAGCTCGTTACAGGGGGCGCAGACCACCGGGGAGCTGTTTTTT.

This clonotype occurred many times. V gene TRBV6-6 combines with J gene TRBJ1-5; 7 positions agree with TRBD1. From germline, CDR1 is MNHNY and CDR2 SVGAGI (reference sequence). After removal of 8 bases from V and 7 bases from J, the junction contained 8 bases not matched to a gene. The CDR3 contains 13 residues. For the CDR3, the DNA is TGTGCCAGCTGTGAACAGGGGTACCAGCCCCAGCATTTT. Translation: CASCEQGYQPQHF.

This clonotype was counted many times. The genes are TRBV12-3 or TRBV12-4 and TRBJ2-1; D remains unclear. V dropped 5 bases and J dropped 7 bases, with 6 bases sitting between them. The length of the CDR3 is 11 residues. CDR3 amino acids: CASSRTNEQFF. The CDR3 bases are TGTGCCAGCAGTCGCACGAATGAGCAGTTCTTC.

This clonotype occurred many times. V usage is TRBV4-3 and J usage is TRBJ2-2, with D perhaps matching TRBD1 (5 bases). Germline values: CDR1 LGHNA, CDR2 YSLEER. The V end was cut by 0 bases, the J end by 5 bases, with 13 bases between. The CDR3 loop spans 16 amino acids. The CDR3 is CASSQEARVGTGELFF. Here the CDR3 DNA reads TGCGCCAGCAGCCAAGAGGCCAGGGTCGGGACCGGGGAGCTGTTTTTT.

This clonotype has ten or more counts. The genes are TRBV2 and TRBJ2-1; maybe TRBD2 (6 bases). The germline CDR1 and CDR2 sequences are SNHLY and FYNNEI. The CDR3 sequence is 13 residues long. The V and J ends lost 7 bases and 8 bases respectively, with 15 bases between them. As DNA, the CDR3 is TGTGCCAGCATATGGGGCGGAGGGGATGAGCAGTTCTTC. Translation gives CASIWGGGDEQFF.

The gene calls are TRBV10-3 and TRBJ2-1; possibly TRBD2 for D (6 bases). Per the germline V gene, CDR1 is ENHRY and CDR2 is SYGVKD. CDR3 length: 13 residues. V shed 11 bases and J shed 3 bases, with 14 bases lying between them. The CDR3 here is CASLPGGYNEQFF. As DNA, the CDR3 is TGTGCCTCGTTGCCCGGGGGCTACAATGAGCAGTTCTTC.

This clonotype was picked up many times. The CDR3: CASATEYQPQHF. CDR3 coding DNA: TGTGCCAGCGCGACAGAATATCAGCCCCAGCATTTT. The chain employs TRBV6-1 and TRBJ1-5, with TRBD1 as a possible D gene (5 bases). This CDR3 has 12 amino acids. The V end was cut by 8 bases, the J end by 5 bases, with 10 bases between. The V gene's germline CDR1 is MNHNS and CDR2 SASEGT.

This clonotype was counted at least ten times. This rearrangement joins TRBV20-1 to TRBJ2-3, with D perhaps matching TRBD1 or TRBD2 (5 bases each). CDR1 DFQATT and CDR2 SNEGSKA come from the germline V gene (reference sequence). The CDR3 covers 16 residues. Trimming removed 6 bases at V and 1 base at J, with 20 bases between. CDR3 nucleotides: TGCAGTGCCCAGACCACCCGGGGACCCGGCACAGATACGCAGTATTTT. This codes for CSAQTTRGPGTDTQYF.

This clonotype was detected ten times or more. This chain's CDR3 is CASSLAKTGDTQYF. For the CDR3, the DNA is TGTGCCAGCAGCTTAGCCAAGACCGGAGATACGCAGTATTTT. The V gene is TRBV7-9, the J gene TRBJ2-3; no firm D call. The germline gives CDR1 SEHNR, CDR2 FQNEAQ (reference sequence). V was cut by 0 bases and J by 5 bases, with 9 bases left in between. The CDR3 is 14 residues long.

This clonotype was detected many times. V gene TRBV20-1 combines with J gene TRBJ2-5; 9 bases match TRBD2. Germline CDR1 is DFQATT and CDR2 is SNEGSKA (reference sequence). CDR3 size: 14 residues. The ends lost 4 bases at V and 1 base at J; junction bases unmatched: 4. Here the CDR3 DNA reads TGCAGTGCTAAAAAAGCGGGAGGCCAAGAGACCCAGTACTTC. This codes for CSAKKAGGQETQYF.

This clonotype was recorded at least ten times. This chain uses TRBV4-3 with TRBJ2-3, with TRBD2 identical over 9 bases. Trimming removed 4 bases from V and 1 base from J; junction bases left unmatched: 9. CDR1 LGHNA and CDR2 YSLEER come from the germline V gene. The CDR3 runs to 17 residues. The CDR3: CASSPWGVAGGTDTQYF. The CDR3 DNA reads TGCGCCAGCAGCCCTTGGGGGGTAGCGGGAGGCACAGATACGCAGTATTTT.

This clonotype came up many times. The chain has TRBV6-1 and TRBJ2-7; 9 nucleotides match TRBD2. The germline CDR1 and CDR2 sequences are MNHNS and SASEGT. Losses at the gene ends were 2 bases for V and 3 bases for J; bases not matched to a gene: 5. The CDR3 consists of 15 residues. In nucleotides, the CDR3 is TGTGCCAGCAGTGAACGCCAGCGGGGGGACTACGAGCAGTACTTC. It codes for CASSERQRGDYEQYF.

This clonotype showed up many times. The chain couples TRBV6-1 to TRBJ2-1; D tentatively fits TRBD1 or TRBD2 (5 bases each). The V gene lost 4 bases and the J gene lost 13 bases, with 20 bases spanning the gap. The CDR3 is 14 residues long. CDR1 is MNHNS, CDR2 SASEGT, per germline. The CDR3 is CASSAVHRQGPQFF. The CDR3 DNA is TGTGCCAGCAGTGCCGTCCACCGCCAGGGACCCCAGTTCTTC.

This clonotype showed up many times. The chain carries TRBV19 and TRBJ2-7, with TRBD2 identical over 8 bases. The CDR3 contains 14 residues. J was trimmed by 3 bases and V by 5 bases; bases with no gene match: 6. CDR1 LNHDA and CDR2 SQIVND come from the germline V gene (reference sequence). The CDR3 sequence: CASSLKGLDYEQYF. The CDR3 region has the DNA TGTGCCAGTAGTTTGAAGGGACTAGACTACGAGCAGTACTTC.

This clonotype was seen repeatedly, ten times or more. The CDR3 DNA reads TGTGCCAGCAGCCAAGGGTCCCTAGAACCCTACAATGAGCAGTTCTTC. It yields the protein CASSQGSLEPYNEQFF. This chain joins TRBV3-1 and TRBJ2-1; D unclear. The CDR3 is 16 amino acids. The ends were cut back, 1 base at V and 2 bases at J, with 12 bases in the middle. The germline gives CDR1 LGHDT, CDR2 YNNKEL (reference sequence).

This clonotype was observed many times. The chain couples TRBV19 to TRBJ1-5; a weak D match, TRBD1 (5 bases). The germline V and J ends were trimmed by 3 bases and 2 bases, with 11 bases remaining between them. Germline CDR1 reads LNHDA; CDR2 reads SQIVND (reference sequence). CDR3 length equals 15 residues. CDR3 sequence: CASSIGGRGNQPQHF. In nucleotides, the CDR3 is TGTGCCAGTAGTATCGGGGGAAGGGGCAATCAGCCCCAGCATTTT.

This clonotype has a count of ten or more. The rearrangement uses TRBV2 and TRBJ2-2, with 10 bases matching TRBD2. Germline CDR1 SNHLY, CDR2 FYNNEI. The CDR3 loop spans 20 amino acids. After removal of 4 bases from V and 0 bases from J, the junction contained 14 bases not matched to a gene. CDR3 amino acids: CASSGLGVAGGLTNTGELFF. The CDR3 DNA reads TGTGCCAGCAGTGGGCTCGGAGTAGCGGGAGGCCTCACGAACACCGGGGAGCTGTTTTTT.

This clonotype was counted ten times or more. The CDR3 region is CASSLGQGRTGELFF. In DNA, the CDR3 is TGTGCCAGCAGCTTAGGCCAGGGGCGGACCGGGGAGCTGTTTTTT. The chain links TRBV7-2 to TRBJ2-2; weak D call: TRBD1 (6 bases). Trimming shortened V by 1 base and J by 5 bases, and 11 bases separated the two germline ends. The V gene's germline CDR1 is SGHTA and CDR2 FQGNSA. The CDR3 has 15 amino acids.

This clonotype was seen ten or more times. The chain couples TRBV19 to TRBJ1-5; TRBD1 is a possible D gene (5 bases). CDR3 length: 15 residues. Trimming took off 6 bases at V and 5 bases at J, with 17 bases between the two ends. Germline V gene lookup returns CDR1 LNHDA and CDR2 SQIVND (reference sequence). This chain's CDR3 is CASSSHPRGDQPQHF. As DNA, the CDR3 is TGTGCCAGTAGCTCCCACCCCCGGGGCGATCAGCCCCAGCATTTT.